What follows is one TCR beta chain and its context. Methods used by the authors: Reference gene primer amplification gave nucleated cell count estimates. TCRdb's table, derived via immunoSEQ multiplex PCR, lists solely in-frame clones and lacks some. V and J calls and clone size follow that table, whereas D and trimming were derived from the DNA. The table records 210,000 or so clones, around 84% of them present only once. The data stem from a study of blood T cell repertoires in COVID-19. Study in general: Sites in the United States, Italy and Spain provided acute and convalescent COVID-19 samples. T cells, B-cell-depleted T cells, or PBMCs provided the cDNA or gDNA that served as material.

Trimming left V 3 bases short and J 2 bases short, with 9 bases between. This CDR3 region has 14 residues. Germline V gene lookup returns CDR1 SGHTA and CDR2 FQGTGA. This chain uses TRBV7-3 with TRBJ2-3; D may be TRBD1 (6 bases). The receptor was derived from a woman of 80 years or more with active or convalescent COVID-19. Material for sequencing was peripheral blood. CDR3 DNA: TGTGCCAGCAGCTTTGGACAGAACACAGATACGCAGTATTTT. Encoded protein: CASSFGQNTDTQYF.